Shown below are 14 T cell receptor beta chains from a single sample sequenced in a study of CD8 T cells in Susac syndrome. Reverse transcription used about 0.45 to 1 ug RNA and random hexamers. TCRdb ran MiXCR on the immunoSEQ multiplex PCR reads and lists one entry per CDR3 protein. The sample lists about 180,000 distinct CDR3 sequences; 85% to 95% were seen once. The source material was CD4+ T cells from PBMCs. Receptors originate from a human donor with Susac syndrome.

V usage is TRBV30 and J usage is TRBJ2-7; the D call may be TRBD1 or TRBD2 (6 bases each). The V gene lost 0 bases and the J gene lost 7 bases, with 13 bases spanning the gap. This CDR3 is 13 amino acids long. Per the germline V gene, CDR1 is GTSNPN and CDR2 is SVGIG (reference sequence). For the CDR3, the DNA is TGTGCCTGGAGTGTAAGAAGGGGGGTAGAGCAGTACTTC. It is translated as CAWSVRRGVEQYF. The full variable domain, its missing parts supplied by reference TRBV30 and TRBJ2-7, is SQTIHQWPATLVQPVGSPLSLECTVEGTSNPNLYWYRQAAGRGLQLLFYSVGIGQISSEVPQNLSASRPQDRQFILSSKKLLLSDSGFYLCAWSVRRGVEQYFGPGTRLTVT.

This clonotype was counted a single time. CDR3 sequence: CASSHEPGQGYQPQHF. The CDR3 nucleotides are TGTGCCAGCAGCCATGAGCCGGGACAGGGATATCAGCCCCAGCATTTT. The chain has TRBV4-2 and TRBJ1-5, with 9 bases that match TRBD1. From germline, CDR1 is LGHNA and CDR2 YNFKEQ. The J segment lost 5 bases and the V segment lost 3 bases, leaving 8 bases of the junction unmatched. This CDR3 is built from 16 residues.

This clonotype was counted a single time. V usage is TRBV7-9 and J usage is TRBJ1-3; no firm D call. Per the germline V gene, CDR1 is SEHNR and CDR2 is FQNEAQ (reference sequence). V dropped 6 bases and J dropped 2 bases, with 11 bases sitting between them. This CDR3 region has 14 residues. CDR3 residues: CASRFENAGNTIYF. CDR3 nucleotide sequence: TGTGCCAGCAGATTTGAGAACGCTGGAAACACCATATATTTT. Together with reference TRBV7-9 and TRBJ1-3, the CDR3 gives the full variable domain: DTGVSQNPRHKITKRGQNVTFRCDPISEHNRLYWYRQTLGQGPEFLTYFQNEAQLEKSRLLSDRFSAERPKGSFSTLEIQRTEQGDSAMYLCASRFENAGNTIYFGEGSWLTVV.

V usage is TRBV3-1 and J usage is TRBJ1-1, with a possible D match to TRBD1 (5 bases). The germline V gene encodes CDR1 LGHDT and CDR2 YNNKEL (reference sequence). The V gene lost 2 bases and the J gene lost 5 bases, with 12 bases spanning the gap. The CDR3 runs 14 residues. CDR3 in amino acids: CASSQWAGRTEAFF. In DNA form, the CDR3 reads TGTGCCAGCAGCCAATGGGCAGGGAGGACTGAAGCTTTCTTT.

The chain recombines TRBV9 with TRBJ1-4; 7 bases align to TRBD1. J was trimmed by 2 bases and V by 4 bases; bases with no gene match: 2. The CDR3 sequence is 14 residues long. Per the germline V gene, CDR1 is SGDLS and CDR2 is YYNGEE. DNA of the CDR3: TGTGCCAGCAGCCAGACAGGGACTAATGAAAAACTGTTTTTT. Protein sequence: CASSQTGTNEKLFF.

This clonotype was detected only once. The chain links TRBV29-1 to TRBJ2-3; D unclear. V shed 6 bases and J shed 2 bases, with 15 bases lying between them. The CDR3 runs 14 residues. The germline gives CDR1 SQVTM, CDR2 ANQGSEA. The CDR3 reads CSVSGPYPTDTQYF. The CDR3 DNA reads TGCAGCGTGTCCGGGCCCTACCCCACAGATACGCAGTATTTT.

V usage is TRBV3-1 and J usage is TRBJ1-1, with 7 bases matching TRBD1. After removal of 0 bases from V and 7 bases from J, the junction contained 5 bases not matched to a gene. CDR3 size: 14 residues. CDR1 LGHDT and CDR2 YNNKEL come from the germline V gene (reference sequence). The CDR3 loop is CASSQERQGNEAFF. The CDR3 nucleotides read TGTGCCAGCAGCCAAGAGAGACAGGGTAATGAAGCTTTCTTT.

The J gene is TRBJ1-1, the V gene TRBV20-1, with 11 bases identical to TRBD1. Trimming removed 3 bases from V and 5 bases from J; junction bases left unmatched: 8. CDR1 DFQATT and CDR2 SNEGSKA come from the germline V gene (reference sequence). CDR3 size: 15 residues. CDR3 in DNA: TGCAGTGCTAGCCCGCCCGGGACAGGGGGGACTGAAGCTTTCTTT. Protein product: CSASPPGTGGTEAFF.

The sample holds a few counts of this clonotype. This rearrangement joins TRBV7-2 to TRBJ2-1, with 8 bases identical to TRBD1. This CDR3 has 15 amino acids. In germline, CDR1 is SGHTA, CDR2 FQGNSA. Trimming took 3 bases from V and 1 from J; bases not matched to a gene: 2. CDR3 sequence: CASSLRTGSYNEQFF. The CDR3 nucleotides are TGTGCCAGCAGCTTGCGGACAGGGTCCTACAATGAGCAGTTCTTC.

V usage is TRBV29-1 and J usage is TRBJ1-5; D remains ambiguous. The CDR3 is made up of 13 amino acids. Trimming stripped 4 bases from V and 6 bases from J, with 13 bases between. Looked up from germline, CDR1 is SQVTM and CDR2 is ANQGSEA. CDR3 bases: TGCAGCGTTGGGATAGGCCGGGCTCAGCCCCAGCATTTT. Amino acid sequence: CSVGIGRAQPQHF.

The chain has TRBV25-1 and TRBJ2-1; perhaps TRBD1 as D (5 bases). CDR1 is MGHDK and CDR2 is SYGVNS in the germline V gene. Trimming pared 0 bases from V and 5 bases from J, leaving 8 bases between. There are 14 residues in the CDR3. DNA of the CDR3: TGTGCCAGCAGTGAATACAGGGTGGACAATGAGCAGTTCTTC. Its protein product is CASSEYRVDNEQFF.

V is TRBV9 and J is TRBJ2-5; weak D call: TRBD1 (6 bases). Germline values: CDR1 SGDLS, CDR2 YYNGEE. The CDR3 has 16 amino acids. V lost 2 bases, J lost 4 bases, and 18 bases lay in between. The DNA for the CDR3 is TGTGCCAGCAGCGTCGGCCCCCAGGGGCGCGGAGAGACCCAGTACTTC. It specifies CASSVGPQGRGETQYF.

In DNA form, the CDR3 reads TGTGCCTGGAGCCACAGGGTTAGGGGCAATCAGCCCCAGCATTTT. This translates into CAWSHRVRGNQPQHF. This chain connects TRBV30 to TRBJ1-5; D is possibly TRBD1 (6 bases). Per germline, CDR1 GTSNPN and CDR2 SVGIG (reference sequence). V gave up 3 bases and J gave up 2 bases, with 14 bases separating them. The length of the CDR3 is 15 residues.

The J gene is TRBJ2-7, the V gene TRBV7-2, with D perhaps assigned TRBD1 or TRBD2 (5 bases each). Per the germline V gene, CDR1 is SGHTA and CDR2 is FQGNSA. Trimming pared 6 bases from V and 3 bases from J, leaving 12 bases between. The CDR3 sequence is 13 residues long. The DNA for the CDR3 is TGTGCCAGCAGTCCTGGGGGATTCTACGAGCAGTACTTC. It encodes CASSPGGFYEQYF.